This record covers a single T cell receptor beta chain. Sequencing was performed with immunoSEQ multiplex PCR; in TCRdb, only in-frame clones are kept and a portion is missing. The sample consists of 150,000 to 250,000 clones, 85% to 95% of them appearing once. These data originate in a study of blood T cell repertoires in COVID-19. Germline lookup yields CDR1 WNHNN and CDR2 SYGVQD (reference sequence). The ends were cut back, 0 bases at V and 7 bases at J, with 10 bases in the middle. CDR3 length: 14 residues. The chain is built from TRBV10-1 and TRBJ2-4, with D perhaps TRBD2 (6 bases). Sequences were obtained from peripheral blood. The sequence came from a man aged 30 to 39 with COVID-19, enrolled during active disease. In DNA form, the CDR3 reads TGCGCCAGCAGTGAGTCGGGGGGTGGGAACATTCAGTACTTC. It encodes CASSESGGGNIQYF.